Below, one T cell receptor (beta chain) is given with its context. This clonotype was recorded at least ten times. It has no known antigen specificity. Per-nucleotide qualities are absent, and no much larger clonotype sits a single base away. The data were taken from a study of glioma-infiltrating T cells (TCRdb year 2016). Concerning the study at large: Sequencing of TCR alpha- and beta-chain repertoires was performed on glioma tissue, on non-neoplastic brain tissue, and on matched peripheral blood mononuclear cells. To measure how far tissue and blood T-cell populations diverged, each tissue-infiltrating repertoire was compared against the peripheral blood repertoire of the same patient. Three low-grade glioma patients, fewer than 10 primary glioblastoma patients, and three non-glioma patients who contributed non-neoplastic brain tissue made up the paired cohort. Study-level results and caveats: Very few CDR3 sequences were found to be shared between tissue and blood, and this scarcity was attributed to high CDR3 diversity and limited sampling. VJ-independent divergence between tissue and blood was found to be below expectation in non-neoplastic patients but above expectation in all gliomas, particularly low-grade gliomas. The group comparisons were based on small numbers of patients: three non-neoplastic, three low-grade glioma and seven to nine glioblastoma patients.

The iRepertoire nested amplicon-rescue multiplex PCR (arm-PCR) platform was used to amplify TCR alpha and beta CDR3 regions from RNA. For one-step reverse transcription and amplification, about 85-450 ng of tissue mRNA or PBMC total RNA was used as input. Following bead purification, Illumina adapters were added by a secondary multiplex PCR, and the libraries were gel-purified between 200 and 400 bp. The libraries contained internal 6-nucleotide barcodes that were used for demultiplexing. The libraries were sequenced on an Illumina MiSeq using 2x220 or 2x250 nucleotide paired-end reads. As for the authors' bioinformatics: FLASH 1.2.11 was used to merge paired reads, and BWA-MEM then aligned the reads to the GRCh37 human genome before TRA and TRB reads were extracted. An IMGT-derived reference of cassette sequences and CDR3 motifs, with pseudogenes included, was used for V and J assignment. Reads were translated in three frames, and productive CDR3s were defined as those with a C...FGXG motif and no stop codons. Unique combinations of V-J cassette pair and CDR3 amino acid sequence were defined as clonotypes. Reads were filtered by Hamming distance, thresholded by each sample's sequence error rate in mapped regions. TCRdb passed the public sequencing reads through fastp at Q25 and MiXCR, retaining productive beta sequences. All rows with the same CDR3 protein become a single entry with the most common DNA and genes. These V and J calls originate from TCRdb's pipeline instead of the authors' own analysis. This sample gives about 93,000 distinct CDR3 sequences in total; around 37% of them show up just once. The top ten clonotypes cover 35% to 40% of the sample.

The germline V gene yields SGHVS for CDR1 and FNYEAQ for CDR2. V sheds 5 bases and J sheds 2 bases, leaving 9 bases between their ends. The cysteine opens and the phenylalanine closes a CDR3 of 13 amino acids. CDR3 DNA only is kept here, 39 bases in frame from base 1. Recombination linked TRBV7-6 to TRBJ1-2; the D gene cannot be resolved reliably. Sequencing was carried out using glioma tissue, nonneoplastic brain tissue, or PBMCs (not recorded which). This sequence originates from a human donor with low-grade glioma or glioblastoma, undergoing nonglioma brain surgery, or in good health (not recorded which). Here the CDR3 is given as CASSLDGNYGYTF. The nucleotide sequence reads TGTGCCAGCAGCCTCGACGGGAACTATGGCTACACCTTC.